These 24 T cell receptor beta chains came from one sample sequenced in a study of cytomegalovirus exposure and HLA in healthy donors. It was with 60 Vbeta and 13 Jbeta primers that the PCR ran. Measured with immunoSEQ multiplex PCR; TCRdb has only the in-frame clones, and not every one. The table lists fewer than 250,000 clones, with approximately 0.98% in the top ten. Input material: PBMCs. The receptors stem from a woman in her twenties or thirties in good health and CMV-seropositive.

The rearrangement uses TRBV6-5 and TRBJ1-3, with 7 bases lining up with TRBD1. Trimming took 6 bases from V and 0 from J; bases not matched to a gene: 5. Per germline, CDR1 MNHEY and CDR2 SVGAGI. This CDR3 has 15 amino acids. CDR3 amino acids: CASSLQGPSGNTIYF. Here the CDR3 DNA reads TGTGCCAGCAGCCTACAGGGGCCCTCTGGAAACACCATATATTTT.

This chain links TRBV5-1 with TRBJ1-3, with 8 bases lining up with TRBD1. Germline V lookup: CDR1 SGHRS, CDR2 YFSETQ. The CDR3 consists of 16 residues. The junction had 7 bases not matched to a gene; V was cut back by 4 bases and J by 1 base. CDR3 coding DNA: TGCGCCAGCAGCCTGGACAGGGTTTCTTCTGGAAACACCATATATTTT. Translating gives CASSLDRVSSGNTIYF.

The genes are TRBV18 and TRBJ1-5; 7 positions match TRBD1. V trimming: 8 bases; J trimming: 3 bases; junction bases outside the gene matches: 7. The germline CDR1 and CDR2 sequences are KGHSH and LQKENI. There are 14 residues in the CDR3. In DNA, the CDR3 is TGTGCCAGCCACGGGACAGCGGTCAATCAGCCCCAGCATTTT. Its protein is CASHGTAVNQPQHF.

The V gene is TRBV27, the J gene TRBJ2-3; 12 bases map to TRBD2. After removal of 2 bases from V and 1 base from J, the junction contained 4 bases not matched to a gene. The CDR3 length is 17 residues. Looked up from germline, CDR1 is MNHEY and CDR2 is SMNVEV (reference sequence). DNA of the CDR3: TGTGCCAGCAGTTTACTAGCGGGAGGGCCGGGCACAGATACGCAGTATTTT. This encodes CASSLLAGGPGTDTQYF.

This chain uses TRBV19 with TRBJ2-7; 10 positions agree with TRBD1. Germline V lookup: CDR1 LNHDA, CDR2 SQIVND (reference sequence). After removal of 2 bases from V and 6 bases from J, the junction contained 7 bases not matched to a gene. The CDR3 sequence is 15 residues long. The CDR3, as DNA: TGTGCCAGTAGTATACCGGGACAGGGGTTCCTCGAGCAGTACTTC. Residues: CASSIPGQGFLEQYF.

CDR3 bases: TGCAGCGTCCCTGAAGGGGGTTTAGAGACCCAGTACTTC. It codes for CSVPEGGLETQYF. This chain uses TRBV29-1 with TRBJ2-5; tentative D call: TRBD1 (6 bases). Trimming shortened V by 6 bases and J by 4 bases, and 15 bases separated the two germline ends. Per the germline V gene, CDR1 is SQVTM and CDR2 is ANQGSEA. This CDR3 has 13 residues.

V usage is TRBV19 and J usage is TRBJ1-5, with a possible D match to TRBD1 (5 bases). V was cut by 10 bases and J by 5 bases, with 21 bases left in between. The CDR3 has 15 residues. CDR1 and CDR2 (germline): LNHDA, SQIVND (reference sequence). The DNA of the CDR3 is TGTGCCACTACCCCCGGAGGAGGGGTGGATCAGCCCCAGCATTTT. As protein: CATTPGGGVDQPQHF.

The V and J genes are TRBV19 and TRBJ1-1; TRBD1 is a possible D gene (5 bases). Germline-derived CDR1 and CDR2 are LNHDA and SQIVND (reference sequence). Trimming cost V 3 bases and J 4 bases, with 12 bases left between them. The CDR3 is 14 residues long. Here the CDR3 reads CASSIYRSSTEAFF. The CDR3 DNA follows: TGTGCCAGTAGTATTTACAGGAGTAGCACTGAAGCTTTCTTT. Supplemented by reference TRBV19 and TRBJ1-1, the full variable domain reads DGGITQSPKYLFRKEGQNVTLSCEQNLNHDAMYWYRQDPGQGLRLIYYSQIVNDFQKGDIAEGYSVSREKKESFPLTVTSAQKNPTAFYLCASSIYRSSTEAFFGQGTRLTVV.

The CDR3 loop reads CASSARTGPGNEQYF. CDR3 coding DNA: TGTGCCAGCAGCGCACGGACAGGGCCTGGGAACGAGCAGTACTTC. This chain uses TRBV7-2 with TRBJ2-7; 8 bases are a match to TRBD1. This CDR3 has 15 residues. CDR1 and CDR2 (germline): SGHTA, FQGNSA. With V trimmed by 5 bases and J by 5 bases, 11 bases remained unmatched.

The V call is TRBV16, the J call TRBJ2-3, with TRBD2 matching 9 bases. The trim removed 4 bases at V and 4 bases at J, leaving 18 bases unmatched. This CDR3 spans 19 amino acids. CDR1 is KGHSY, CDR2 FQNENV, per germline. In DNA form, the CDR3 reads TGTGCCAGCAGCCGGTCCCAGGGGACTAGCAGGTCAGTCCCAGATACGCAGTATTTT. Encoded protein: CASSRSQGTSRSVPDTQYF.

A word on this clone: The germline gene is not matched at one end of the junction; a read error may be the cause. The V call is TRBV7-9, the J call TRBJ1-2, with unresolved D. Germline CDR1 and CDR2: SEHNR and FQNEAQ (reference sequence). The CDR3 is 12 amino acids. The CDR3 nucleotides read TGTGCCAGCAGCTTAGAACTATCTGGCTGCACCTTC. This encodes CASSLELSGCTF.

The CDR3 nucleotides are TGTGCCAGCAGCTTAGGGAGGATTTACGAGCAGTACTTC. Protein sequence: CASSLGRIYEQYF. The rearrangement links TRBV11-2 to TRBJ2-7; possibly TRBD2 for D (5 bases). Trimming pared 1 base from V and 4 bases from J, leaving 8 bases between. This CDR3 has 13 amino acids. Germline CDR1 SGHAT, CDR2 FQNNGV.

V is TRBV11-2 and J is TRBJ2-7; maybe TRBD1 (5 bases). The CDR3 has 15 residues. Germline assignment: CDR1 SGHAT and CDR2 FQNNGV. V lost 1 base to trimming and J lost 4 bases, with 14 bases between them. Here the CDR3 reads CASSLATDPTYEQYF. The CDR3 DNA is TGTGCCAGCAGCTTAGCGACAGACCCTACGTACGAGCAGTACTTC. The whole variable domain, remainder taken from reference TRBV11-2 and TRBJ2-7, is EAGVAQSPRYKIIEKRQSVAFWCNPISGHATLYWYQQILGQGPKLLIQFQNNGVVDDSQLPKDRFSAERLKGVDSTLKIQPAKLEDSAVYLCASSLATDPTYEQYFGPGTRLTVT.

The chain recombines TRBV6-1 with TRBJ2-6; TRBD2 is a possible D gene (5 bases). V was pared by 5 bases and J by 0 bases, with 8 bases between. CDR1 and CDR2 (germline): MNHNS, SASEGT. The CDR3 sequence is 15 residues long. The CDR3 DNA follows: TGTGCCAGCAGTCAGAGGGTCTCTGGGGCCAACGTCCTGACTTTC. Translation gives CASSQRVSGANVLTF.

The rearrangement uses TRBV5-8 and TRBJ2-3, with D maybe TRBD1 (5 bases). V shed 4 bases and J shed 1 base, with 10 bases lying between them. This CDR3 is 14 amino acids long. Germline CDR1 is SGHTS and CDR2 is YDEGEE. The CDR3 DNA reads as TGTGCCAGCAGCCGGTCAGGGCGCACAGATACGCAGTATTTT. It yields the protein CASSRSGRTDTQYF.

The rearrangement uses TRBV19 and TRBJ1-3; possible D gene TRBD1, 6 bases. The V gene's germline CDR1 is LNHDA and CDR2 SQIVND (reference sequence). The CDR3 consists of 15 residues. V was shortened by 6 bases and J by 1 base, with 13 bases between the two germline ends. The CDR3 nucleotides are TGTGCCAGTAGCCAACAGGGTTTTTCTGGAAACACCATATATTTT. Translation gives CASSQQGFSGNTIYF. The full variable domain, completed using reference TRBV19 and TRBJ1-3, is DGGITQSPKYLFRKEGQNVTLSCEQNLNHDAMYWYRQDPGQGLRLIYYSQIVNDFQKGDIAEGYSVSREKKESFPLTVTSAQKNPTAFYLCASSQQGFSGNTIYFGEGSWLTVV.

The chain combines TRBV7-9 with TRBJ2-5, with D unclear. V was trimmed by 1 base and J by 2 bases, leaving 8 bases between them. The CDR3 covers 14 residues. Germline V CDR1 and CDR2: SEHNR, FQNEAQ (reference sequence). CDR3 amino acids: CASSLGSGQETQYF. In DNA, the CDR3 is TGTGCCAGCAGCTTAGGTTCCGGGCAAGAGACCCAGTACTTC.

CDR3 DNA: TGTGCCAGCAGCCCTCACCGGGACAGAGTAACCTACGAGCAGTACTTC. This sequence encodes CASSPHRDRVTYEQYF. The chain employs TRBV27 and TRBJ2-7, with 7 positions matching TRBD1. CDR1 MNHEY and CDR2 SMNVEV come from the germline V gene (reference sequence). This CDR3 is built from 16 residues. V trimming: 6 bases; J trimming: 2 bases; junction bases outside the gene matches: 13.

In DNA form, the CDR3 reads TGTGCCAGTAGTAGGAGGACTAGCGTCTCCTACGAGCAGTACTTC. Translated: CASSRRTSVSYEQYF. The genes are TRBV19 and TRBJ2-7, with TRBD2 matching 9 bases. Germline V gene sequence: CDR1 LNHDA, CDR2 SQIVND (reference sequence). The junction had 4 bases not matched to a gene; V was cut back by 4 bases and J by 0 bases. CDR3 length: 15 amino acids.

This sequence joins TRBV18 and TRBJ2-7; weak D call: TRBD1 (5 bases). The CDR3 has 13 amino acids. The germline V and J ends were trimmed by 2 bases and 3 bases, with 8 bases remaining between them. CDR1 is KGHSH, CDR2 LQKENI, per germline. CDR3 coding DNA: TGTGCCAGCTCACCAACCAGGGACTACGAGCAGTACTTC. It encodes CASSPTRDYEQYF.

The V and J genes are TRBV7-6 and TRBJ2-1; 11 nucleotides align to TRBD1. The CDR3 totals 13 residues. V was clipped by 6 bases and J by 8 bases; unmatched bases: 3. The germline V gene encodes CDR1 SGHVS and CDR2 FNYEAQ. CDR3 sequence: CASSRDRGDEQFF. In DNA form, the CDR3 reads TGTGCCAGCAGTCGGGACAGGGGGGATGAGCAGTTCTTC.

This chain links TRBV19 with TRBJ1-2; 8 bases map to TRBD1. The germline V gene encodes CDR1 LNHDA and CDR2 SQIVND (reference sequence). The CDR3 totals 14 residues. Trimming took 3 bases from V and 3 from J; bases not matched to a gene: 3. The CDR3 here is CASSIRGQDYGYTF. CDR3 sequence (DNA): TGTGCCAGTAGTATCAGGGGACAGGACTATGGCTACACCTTC.

This chain's CDR3 is CASSQTGIANYGYTF. DNA of the CDR3: TGTGCCAGCAGCCAAACAGGTATAGCTAACTATGGCTACACCTTC. The V and J genes are TRBV4-2 and TRBJ1-2, with a tentative D call TRBD1 (5 bases). Germline CDR1 reads LGHNA; CDR2 reads YNFKEQ. V was clipped by 2 bases and J by 0 bases, with 10 bases between them. This CDR3 is built from 15 residues.

The chain is built from TRBV2 and TRBJ2-2; TRBD2 matches at 8 bases. The CDR3 totals 16 residues. In germline, CDR1 is SNHLY, CDR2 FYNNEI. With V trimmed by 0 bases and J by 5 bases, 5 bases remained unmatched. CDR3 protein: CASSEALLAGTGELFF. As DNA, the CDR3 is TGTGCCAGCAGTGAAGCGCTTTTAGCGGGAACCGGGGAGCTGTTTTTT.